This T cell receptor beta chain came from a study of cytomegalovirus exposure and HLA in healthy donors. General study points: It was in a later analysis that TCR association rates were seen to vary by HLA locus, highest for DRB1 and lowest for HLA-C.

This clone was observed a single time. The antigen remains unidentified. Per the germline V gene, CDR1 is SGDLS and CDR2 is YYNGEE. The CDR3 extends over 16 amino acids. The J segment lost 2 bases and the V segment lost 2 bases, leaving 7 bases of the junction unmatched. Vbeta (60) and Jbeta (13) primers were used in the PCR. Measured with immunoSEQ multiplex PCR; TCRdb has only the in-frame clones, and not every one. The table shows about 120,000 clones, with around 80% occurring only once. The chain has TRBV9 and TRBJ2-7, with 10 bases lining up with TRBD1. Specimen: PBMCs. The clonotype was recovered from a man aged 50 or older in good health and CMV-seronegative. The CDR3 region is CASSVLDRGPPYEQYF. Here the CDR3 DNA reads TGTGCCAGCAGCGTCTTAGACAGGGGGCCCCCCTACGAGCAGTACTTC.